This T cell receptor beta chain came from a study of T cells in tumors after PD-1 blockade. Sequencing was performed with immunoSEQ multiplex PCR; in TCRdb, only in-frame clones are kept and a portion is missing. The data show 55,000 to 65,000 clones, about 80% seen once. The germline V gene has CDR1 SGHNT and CDR2 YYREEE (reference sequence). The J segment lost 6 bases and the V segment lost 1 base, leaving 0 bases of the junction unmatched. The CDR3 has 13 residues. The source was PBMCs, collected before anti-PD-1 treatment. This clonotype was sampled from a human donor with basal cell carcinoma. This chain uses TRBV5-4 with TRBJ2-2, with 7 bases identical to TRBD1. In DNA form, the CDR3 reads TGTGCCAGCAGCTTGAGGGGGCCCGGGGAGCTGTTTTTT. This encodes CASSLRGPGELFF.